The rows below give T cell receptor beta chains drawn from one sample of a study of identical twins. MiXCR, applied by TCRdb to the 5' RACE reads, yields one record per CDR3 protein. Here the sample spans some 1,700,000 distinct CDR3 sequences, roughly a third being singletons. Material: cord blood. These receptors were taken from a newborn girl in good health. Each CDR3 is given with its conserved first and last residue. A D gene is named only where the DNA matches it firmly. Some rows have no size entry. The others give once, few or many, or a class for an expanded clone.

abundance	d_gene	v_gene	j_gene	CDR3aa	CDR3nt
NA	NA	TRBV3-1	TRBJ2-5	CASSQDPGPRETQYF	TGTGCCAGCAGCCAAGATCCAGGACCAAGAGAGACCCAGTACTTC
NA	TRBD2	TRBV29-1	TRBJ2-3	CSGATSGSSVTQYF	TGCAGCGGCGCAACTAGCGGGAGTTCAGTTACGCAGTATTTT
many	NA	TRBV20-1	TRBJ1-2	CSATGWGNYGYTF	TGCAGTGCTACGGGGTGGGGCAACTATGGCTACACCTTC
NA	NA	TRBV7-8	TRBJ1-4	CASRRAGNEKLFF	TGTGCCAGCAGGAGGGCAGGGAATGAAAAACTGTTTTTT
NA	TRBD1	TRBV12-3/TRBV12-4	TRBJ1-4	CASRQTGNEKLFF	TGTGCCAGCAGACAGACAGGGAACGAAAAACTGTTTTTT
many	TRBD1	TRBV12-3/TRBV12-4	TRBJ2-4	CASSLKGAAKNIQYF	TGTGCCAGCAGTTTGAAGGGGGCGGCCAAAAACATTCAGTACTTC
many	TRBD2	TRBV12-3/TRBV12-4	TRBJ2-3	CASSFRLAPTDTQYF	TGTGCCAGCAGTTTCCGACTAGCCCCCACAGATACGCAGTATTTT
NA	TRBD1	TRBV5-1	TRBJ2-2	CASSHRTGSTGELFF	TGCGCCAGCAGCCACCGGACAGGGAGCACCGGGGAGCTGTTTTTT
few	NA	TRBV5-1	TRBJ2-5	CASSGGSGEETQYF	TGCGCCAGCAGCGGGGGATCAGGGGAAGAGACCCAGTACTTC
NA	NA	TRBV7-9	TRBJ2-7	CASSSPGSQYF	TGTGCCAGCAGCTCCCCAGGGTCGCAGTACTTC
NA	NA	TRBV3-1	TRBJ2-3	CASSPGPLPAHTQYF	TGTGCCAGCAGCCCAGGACCCTTACCCGCGCATACGCAGTATTTT
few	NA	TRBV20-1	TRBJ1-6	CSARDEGVRSPLHF	TGCAGTGCTAGAGATGAGGGGGTTCGATCACCCCTCCACTTT
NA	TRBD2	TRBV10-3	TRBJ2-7	CAISARGELGSYEQYF	TGTGCCATCAGTGCTCGGGGGGAGCTAGGTTCCTACGAGCAGTACTTC
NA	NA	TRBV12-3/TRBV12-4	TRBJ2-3	CASSLGLHTQYF	TGTGCCAGCAGTTTGGGACTCCATACGCAGTATTTT
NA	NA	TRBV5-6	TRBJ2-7	CVSSPKVLEKEQYF	TGTGTCAGCAGCCCTAAGGTACTAGAGAAGGAGCAGTACTTC
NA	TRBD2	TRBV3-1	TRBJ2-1	CASRPTSGGAPYNEQFF	TGTGCCAGCAGGCCCACTAGCGGGGGGGCACCCTACAATGAGCAGTTCTTC
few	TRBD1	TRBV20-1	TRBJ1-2	CSAPTGADYGYTF	TGCAGTGCTCCGACAGGGGCGGACTATGGCTACACCTTC
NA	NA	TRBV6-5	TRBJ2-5	CASSYSNPSGSGGETQYF	TGTGCCAGCAGTTACTCGAACCCCTCCGGTAGCGGAGGGGAGACCCAGTACTTC
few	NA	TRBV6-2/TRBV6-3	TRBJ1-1	CASRLYSEVGTEAFF	TGTGCCAGCAGGTTGTACTCAGAAGTAGGGACTGAAGCTTTCTTT
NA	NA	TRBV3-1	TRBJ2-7	CASSQDSLGLEQYF	TGTGCCAGCAGCCAAGACTCCCTGGGACTCGAGCAGTACTTC
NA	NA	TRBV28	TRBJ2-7	CASSPGSNYEQYF	TGTGCCAGCAGTCCCGGGAGCAACTACGAGCAGTACTTC
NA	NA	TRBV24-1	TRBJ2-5	CATSDLSGYGNEQYF	TGTGCCACCAGTGATTTGTCCGGATACGGCAATGAGCAGTACTTC
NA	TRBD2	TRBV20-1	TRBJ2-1	CSAQTSGVNNEQFF	TGCAGTGCCCAGACTAGCGGGGTTAACAATGAGCAGTTCTTC
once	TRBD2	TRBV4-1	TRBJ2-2	CASSQEALTSGHTGELFF	TGCGCCAGCAGCCAAGAAGCGTTGACTAGCGGACACACCGGGGAGCTGTTTTTT
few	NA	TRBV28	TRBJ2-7	CASSLRPSEQYF	TGTGCCAGCAGTTTACGACCTTCCGAGCAGTACTTC
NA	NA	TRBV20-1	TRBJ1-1	CSALGTNTEAFF	TGCAGTGCTCTTGGGACAAACACTGAAGCTTTCTTT